Below are 14 T cell receptor beta chains sequenced from a single sample in a study of cytomegalovirus exposure and HLA in healthy donors. The PCR used 60 Vbeta and 13 Jbeta primers. The method was immunoSEQ multiplex PCR; TCRdb's version includes in-frame clones alone and lacks a portion of them. There are 130,000 to 150,000 clones in the sample; roughly 80% occur only once, and over 3% lies in the top ten. The sequenced sample consisted of PBMCs. These receptors all stem from a female donor in good health and CMV-seronegative.

Concerning this clone itself: The same CDR3 arises from other DNA sequences in this sample as well. J is TRBJ1-2 and V is TRBV7-2; D gene unclear. CDR3 length: 11 amino acids. Trimming pared 6 bases from V and 10 bases from J, leaving 12 bases between. CDR1 and CDR2 (germline): SGHTA, FQGNSA. The CDR3 DNA sequence: TGTGCCAGCAGTGGGAGGTCCGACTACACCTTC. This sequence encodes CASSGRSDYTF.

The J gene is TRBJ1-5, the V gene TRBV6-6; TRBD1 matches 8 bases. This CDR3 has 16 residues. The ends lost 7 bases at V and 1 base at J; junction bases unmatched: 9. Germline V gene sequence: CDR1 MNHNY, CDR2 SVGAGI (reference sequence). CDR3 DNA: TGTGCCAGCATCGACAGGGGCCCGACCAGCAATCAGCCCCAGCATTTT. Translating gives CASIDRGPTSNQPQHF.

The rearrangement uses TRBV6-1 and TRBJ2-5, with a possible D match to TRBD1 (6 bases). The DNA end favors TRBJ2-7, so the J call may be wrong. The CDR3 contains 14 residues. The germline gives CDR1 MNHNS, CDR2 SASEGT. The CDR3 DNA is TGTGCCAGCAGTGAAGGCGCAGGGGCCTACGAGCAGTACTTC. Translating it yields CASSEGAGAYEQYF.

This chain links TRBV18 with TRBJ2-7; TRBD2 matches at 7 bases. The V segment lost 6 bases and the J segment 3 bases; nucleotides outside the gene matches: 5. From germline, CDR1 is KGHSH and CDR2 LQKENI. This CDR3 spans 13 amino acids. The CDR3 DNA sequence: TGTGCCAGCTCGCTGACTAGCATCTACGAGCAGTACTTC. It translates to CASSLTSIYEQYF.

The chain recombines TRBV4-1 with TRBJ1-5, with D perhaps TRBD1 (5 bases). Germline-derived CDR1 and CDR2 are MGHRA and YSYEKL. The CDR3 contains 16 residues. The V end was cut by 4 bases, the J end by 3 bases, with 16 bases between. CDR3 protein: CASSRPGLIPNQPQHF. The CDR3 DNA reads TGCGCCAGCAGCCGACCGGGACTGATCCCCAATCAGCCCCAGCATTTT.

V usage is TRBV5-4 and J usage is TRBJ1-2; 7 bases map to TRBD1. Germline V lookup: CDR1 SGHNT, CDR2 YYREEE (reference sequence). J lost 4 bases, V lost 1 base, and 7 bases had no gene match. This CDR3 region has 15 residues. The CDR3 region is CASSLFNRGGYGYTF. DNA of the CDR3: TGTGCCAGCAGCTTGTTCAACAGGGGAGGCTATGGCTACACCTTC.

The chain uses TRBV19 and TRBJ2-7; 7 bases are a match to TRBD1. The germline CDR1 and CDR2 sequences are LNHDA and SQIVND (reference sequence). The CDR3 length is 15 residues. J gave up 3 bases and V 4 bases, and 9 bases lay outside the gene matches. The CDR3 region is CASSKQGSALYEQYF. CDR3 sequence (DNA): TGTGCCAGTAGTAAACAGGGGAGTGCCCTCTACGAGCAGTACTTC.

The rearrangement uses TRBV7-9 and TRBJ2-1; TRBD2 aligns across 12 bases. CDR1 SEHNR and CDR2 FQNEAQ come from the germline V gene (reference sequence). The CDR3 sequence is 16 residues long. Trimming removed 3 bases from V and 7 bases from J; junction bases left unmatched: 7. The DNA of the CDR3 is TGTGCCAGCAGCTTTAGCCCTAGCGGGAGGGCAAATGAGCAGTTCTTC. Protein: CASSFSPSGRANEQFF.

J is TRBJ2-2 and V is TRBV30; 10 bases are a match to TRBD2. CDR1 and CDR2 (germline): GTSNPN, SVGIG (reference sequence). The J segment lost 6 bases and the V segment lost 5 bases, leaving 12 bases of the junction unmatched. The CDR3 sequence is 16 residues long. In DNA form, the CDR3 reads TGTGCCTGGGACTCTACTAGCGGGGCTGGGGCCGGGGAGCTGTTTTTT. It codes for CAWDSTSGAGAGELFF.

This clone has a single count. The chain employs TRBV7-6 and TRBJ2-1; the D is unclear. The germline V gene has CDR1 SGHVS and CDR2 FNYEAQ. V dropped 5 bases and J dropped 3 bases, with 8 bases sitting between them. The length of the CDR3 is 13 residues. The DNA for the CDR3 is TGTGCCAGCAGCCCGAGAAGCTACAATGAGCAGTTCTTC. It specifies CASSPRSYNEQFF.

The chain uses TRBV30 and TRBJ2-5; TRBD2 might be the D (6 bases). The CDR3 sequence is 14 residues long. Trimming removed 2 bases from V and 5 bases from J, with 15 bases in between. Germline loops: CDR1 GTSNPN, CDR2 SVGIG (reference sequence). This chain's CDR3 is CAWSPGGEGETQYF. CDR3 in DNA: TGTGCCTGGAGTCCAGGAGGGGAAGGGGAGACCCAGTACTTC.

J is TRBJ2-1 and V is TRBV10-1; 8 nucleotides align to TRBD2. Germline-derived CDR1 and CDR2 are WNHNN and SYGVQD (reference sequence). With 8 bases clipped from V and 7 bases from J, the junction kept 10 bases outside the gene matches. The CDR3 sequence is 14 residues long. CDR3 sequence reads: CASGSSGEMNEQFF. The CDR3, as DNA: TGCGCCAGCGGTAGTAGCGGGGAGATGAATGAGCAGTTCTTC.

The chain recombines TRBV14 with TRBJ1-1; tentatively, D is TRBD1 (5 bases). The germline gives CDR1 SGHDN, CDR2 FVKESK. CDR3 size: 14 residues. V shed 4 bases and J shed 3 bases, with 12 bases lying between them. CDR3 sequence: CASSRHRGYTEAFF. The CDR3, as DNA: TGTGCCAGCAGCCGCCACCGGGGGTACACTGAAGCTTTCTTT. Supplemented by reference TRBV14 and TRBJ1-1, the full variable domain reads EAGVTQFPSHSVIEKGQTVTLRCDPISGHDNLYWYRRVMGKEIKFLLHFVKESKQDESGMPNNRFLAERTGGTYSTLKVQPAELEDSGVYFCASSRHRGYTEAFFGQGTRLTVV.

The chain is built from TRBV28 and TRBJ2-3, with TRBD2 matching 7 bases. Trimming at V came to 3 bases and at J to 6 bases, leaving 15 bases not matched to a gene. The CDR3 totals 17 residues. Germline V gene data show CDR1 as MDHEN and CDR2 as SYDVKM. The CDR3 reads CASSFVRAGFGFDTQYF. The CDR3 bases are TGTGCCAGCAGTTTCGTGCGAGCGGGGTTTGGTTTTGATACGCAGTATTTT.